The entry that follows covers one TCR beta chain sequence. This clonotype was detected many times. It has no known antigen specificity. Per-base quality was not reported, and no clone a single base away is much larger than it. The time point tag for this specimen amounts to: newly diagnosed GD, antithyroid drugs for less than 3 months. For both TCR sequencing and RNA sequencing, RNA was extracted from PBMCs in TRIzol. The diagnosis of Graves' disease followed American Thyroid Association guidelines. Patients were recruited from an endocrinology department in Xi'an, China. From each patient, 7.5 to 9.5 milliliters of peripheral blood was collected into an EDTA anticoagulant tube. Ficoll Paque Plus density gradient separation was used to isolate PBMCs, and no further T cell sorting was performed. An Agilent 2100 Bioanalyzer and agarose gel were used to check RNA quality, and a NanoDrop 2000 was used to measure RNA concentration.

To prepare the library, multiplex PCR was applied. The data were produced on an Illumina HiSeq 4000. CDR3 regions were amplified by Arm-PCR with iRepertoire HTBI primers to construct TCR beta libraries. Before sequencing, the PCR products went through gel purification. As for how the authors treated the data: Across samples, roughly 60 TRBV and 12 to 15 TRBJ segments were identified and used for gene usage analysis of CDR3 amino acid clonotypes. Filtered high-quality paired reads were merged into contigs using COPE and FqMerger. BLAST was used to align contigs to IMGT TRBV, TRBD and TRBJ reference genes, with CDR3 defined following IMGT. Clonotypes above 0.1% frequency were classified as highly expanded clones. Shannon entropy served as the measure of repertoire diversity, while the Gini coefficient captured V-J evenness. A clonotype was considered public if more than one individual shared it. TCRdb took the public reads, trimmed them with fastp at Q25, ran MiXCR for clone calling and kept in-frame beta chains. Each record represents a unique CDR3 protein, reported with the most common genes and DNA among its rows. The V and J calls and clone size come from TCRdb's table, not from the authors' own analysis. Within this sample are about half a million distinct CDR3 sequences, with 12% of them counted one time only. The ten largest clones represent roughly 9.3% of the sample.

These data come from a study of regulatory T cells in long-lasting Graves disease (dated by TCRdb to about 2021). Turning to the overall study: Patients with newly diagnosed Graves' disease had been on antithyroid drugs for under 3 months. The study took place in China and was registered as a clinical trial. A total of some 33 samples were covered by TCR sequencing, comprising approximately 13 persistent and around 20 newly diagnosed Graves' disease patients. Patients with persistent Graves' disease were compared with patients with newly diagnosed Graves' disease using TCR sequencing and RNA sequencing of peripheral blood.

The CDR3 contains 16 residues, cysteine and phenylalanine counted. CDR3 DNA only is kept here, 48 bases in frame from base 1. In the germline V gene, CDR1 corresponds to MDHEN and CDR2 to SYDVKM. The germline ends are 18 bases apart after V is trimmed by 6 bases and J by 4 bases. Overall study outcomes, separate from this receptor: Patients with persistent disease shared more public clonotypes (around 2,500) than newly diagnosed patients did (966). Persistent Graves' disease patients showed lower TCR Shannon entropy and fewer highly expanded clones than newly diagnosed patients, suggesting clonal expansion. The authors noted that the small sample size was a limitation that may lower accuracy. Preferential use of TRBV28, TRBJ1-2 and TRBJ2-5 was observed in persistent disease, whereas TRBV20-1 and TRBJ2-1 were favored in newly diagnosed disease. Only peripheral blood was studied, because thyroid tissue, the primary lesion, was inaccessible. Sequencing and analysis were limited to the TCR beta chain.

The same specimen was also included in a second study, on T cells in Graves' hyperthyroidism and ophthalmopathy. Drawing on the second study: Stable Graves' hyperthyroidism was defined as no progression to ophthalmopathy during 18 months of follow-up. The hyperthyroidism patients were between 18 and 65 years old and newly diagnosed, with a disease duration of less than 2 months. Any patient with an uncontrolled infection, another autoimmune disease, pregnancy or lactation was excluded. Clinical symptoms, serum thyroxine and TRAb, thyroid ultrasound, and orbital computed tomography formed the basis for the diagnoses. The first round of RT-PCR for the TCR CDR3 was performed with the HTBI primer set and the Qiagen OneStep RT-PCR kit. Most expanded thyroid clonotypes (frequency above 0.001) were also detected in blood, a finding suggesting that blood repertoires may reflect thyroid immune responses. A model built on a 13 V-J signature distinguished ophthalmopathy from stable hyperthyroidism, reaching 87.88% sensitivity and about 81% specificity in cross-validation and 80%/75% in testing. In validation, the model predicted progression to ophthalmopathy a median of 6.5 months before onset, with about 64% sensitivity and about 72% specificity. To identify TCR V-J signatures that set the groups apart, the researchers used a discovery cohort of 100 patients, made up of roughly 40 with Graves' ophthalmopathy and 57 with stable Graves' hyperthyroidism. Prospective prediction of ophthalmopathy was tested in an independent validation cohort of 18 hyperthyroidism patients and around 16 patients who later progressed to ophthalmopathy. The 100 discovery patients were randomly split 7:3 into training and test sets. In addition, the study compared T-cell repertoires in thyroid tissue and in blood from six Graves' hyperthyroidism patients. Following sampling, methimazole starting at 30 mg daily was given to hyperthyroidism patients, and high-dose intravenous methylprednisolone was given to ophthalmopathy patients. Libraries were constructed in a second round of multiplex PCR, after which size selection and purification were performed. Sequencing of the libraries was done on an Illumina HiSeq2000 using paired-end 100 bp reads. SOAPnuke was used to process the raw data, throwing out any read that contained adapters or uncalled bases, had a mean Phred below 15, or lacked an exact constant-primer or identifier match. High-quality paired reads were merged using COPE v1.2.5, and each unique nucleotide sequence was defined as a clonotype. Clonotypes were aligned to IMGT TRBV, TRBD and TRBJ reference segments using MiTCR v1.1. Analysis was restricted to V-J combinations with a frequency above 0.0001, which covered 98% to 99.2% of repertoires. A TCS score was defined as the ratio between F50 (clonal expansion) and ExV (chaos), using BLOSUM62-based TCRdist between CDR3 peptides within each V-J. Welch's t-statistics and random forest reduced around 510 V-J features to around 14, which were used in a naive Bayes classifier (R e1071). No statistical method was used to fix the sample size in advance, and group allocation was not hidden from the investigators. The paper describes TCR Vbeta CDR3 sequencing of fewer than 150 peripheral blood samples, made up of 43 ophthalmopathy patients, some 76 hyperthyroidism patients and 17 progressor patients.

Sample: peripheral blood mononuclear cells (PBMCs), taken at new diagnosis, from a patient treated with antithyroid drugs. The sequence was obtained from a woman in her twenties or thirties with Graves disease. Donor details come from another sample of the same person, matched by shared clones. Here the chain combines TRBV28 and TRBJ1-4; no D gene is confidently identified. The CDR3 protein is CASSFPPGSSNEKLFF. The bases read TGTGCCAGCAGCTTCCCGCCGGGAAGCAGTAATGAAAAACTGTTTTTT.